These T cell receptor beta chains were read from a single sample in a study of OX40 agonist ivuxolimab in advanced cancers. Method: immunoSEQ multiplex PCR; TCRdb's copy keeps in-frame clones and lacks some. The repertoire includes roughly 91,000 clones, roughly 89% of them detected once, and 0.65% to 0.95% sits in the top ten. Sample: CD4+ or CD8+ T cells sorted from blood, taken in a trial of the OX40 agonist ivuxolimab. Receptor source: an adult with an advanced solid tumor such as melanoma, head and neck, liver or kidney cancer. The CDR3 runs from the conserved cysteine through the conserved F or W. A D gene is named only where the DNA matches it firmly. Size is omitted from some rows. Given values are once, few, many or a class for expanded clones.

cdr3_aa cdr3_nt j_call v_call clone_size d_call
CASSSILQGAREKLFF TGTGCCAGCAGCTCGATCTTACAGGGGGCGCGAGAAAAACTGTTTTTT TRBJ1-4 TRBV5-6 NA TRBD1
CASSMDRINQPQHF TGTGCCAGTAGTATGGACAGGATCAATCAGCCCCAGCATTTT TRBJ1-5 TRBV19 NA TRBD1
CASSTGQGNEQFF TGTGCCAGCAGCACCGGACAGGGTAATGAGCAGTTCTTC TRBJ2-1 TRBV7-3 NA TRBD1
CASSPSTSMTDTQYF TGTGCCAGCTCACCATCAACTAGTATGACAGATACGCAGTATTTT TRBJ2-3 TRBV18 few NA
CASSPSSGSSSYEQYF TGTGCCAGCAGCCCATCATCGGGGTCGAGCTCCTACGAGCAGTACTTC TRBJ2-7 TRBV7-9 NA NA
CASSLDRILYEQYF TGTGCCAGCAGCTTAGACAGGATCCTTTACGAGCAGTACTTC TRBJ2-7 TRBV7-9 NA NA
CSTHLSNYGYTF TGCAGCACCCATTTGAGCAACTATGGCTACACCTTC TRBJ1-2 TRBV29-1 NA NA
CASSDMFGTSGNTIYF TGTGCCAGCAGTGATATGTTCGGGACCTCTGGAAACACCATATATTTT TRBJ1-3 TRBV25-1 NA NA
CASLGQGAGTQYF TGTGCCAGCTTGGGACAGGGGGCAGGTACGCAGTATTTT TRBJ2-3 TRBV7-2 NA TRBD1
CASSLSNTGELFF TGTGCCAGCAGCTTGTCGAACACCGGGGAGCTGTTTTTT TRBJ2-2 TRBV7-2 NA NA
CASSLGTGDEQYF TGTGCCAGCAGCTTGGGGACAGGGGACGAGCAGTACTTC TRBJ2-7 TRBV5-4 NA TRBD1
CASRARGERPEAFF TGCGCCAGCAGGGCGAGGGGGGAGAGGCCTGAAGCTTTCTTT TRBJ1-1 TRBV5-1 NA NA
CARTGGVYSYEQYF TGTGCCAGGACAGGGGGTGTATATTCCTACGAGCAGTACTTC TRBJ2-7 TRBV9 NA TRBD1
CASSLRGRASYEQYF TGTGCCAGCAGCTTGAGGGGGAGGGCCTCCTACGAGCAGTACTTC TRBJ2-7 TRBV5-4 NA NA
CASSPAAGATGNQPQHF TGTGCCAGCTCACCAGCGGCAGGGGCCACGGGCAATCAGCCCCAGCATTTT TRBJ1-5 TRBV18 NA NA
CASRDSNQPQHF TGTGCCAGCAGGGATAGCAATCAGCCCCAGCATTTT TRBJ1-5 TRBV28 NA NA